These 8 T cell receptor beta chains share one sample of origin, sequenced in a study of T cells in Graves' hyperthyroidism and ophthalmopathy. Regions amplified from RNA transcripts were the TCR beta CDR3 regions. RT-PCR in the first round (using the HTBI primer set) targeted the TCR CDR3. TCRdb redid the calling of the multiplex PCR reads with MiXCR, one entry per CDR3 protein. This table holds about 98,000 distinct CDR3 sequences, 35% to 45% found once. The sequenced sample consisted of peripheral blood or thyroid tissue (not recorded which). The receptors come from a woman aged 25-40 years with Graves' hyperthyroidism.

This clonotype was counted at least ten times. This sequence joins TRBV4-1 and TRBJ1-4; D uncertain. The CDR3 is 16 amino acids. Germline loops: CDR1 MGHRA, CDR2 YSYEKL. V lost 0 bases and J 13 bases, leaving 21 bases between the germline ends. The CDR3 coding sequence is TGCGCCAGCAGCCAAGAAGACGGAGGTGTAATGAAAGGACTGTTTTTT. Its protein product is CASSQEDGGVMKGLFF.

This clonotype occurred many times. The genes are TRBV6-5 and TRBJ1-4; TRBD1 aligns across 7 bases. Germline V gene sequence: CDR1 MNHEY, CDR2 SVGAGI. The CDR3 loop spans 15 amino acids. The V gene end was trimmed by 2 bases and the J gene end by 8 bases; junction bases not matched to a gene: 8. CDR3 DNA: TGTGCCAGCAGTTACGGCTACAGGGGTGGAGAAAAACTGTTTTTT. Protein: CASSYGYRGGEKLFF.

This clonotype was picked up a small number of times. CDR3 sequence: CAWSALRQTYYTF. CDR3 DNA: TGTGCCTGGAGTGCCCTCCGACAGACCTACTACACCTTC. The chain links TRBV30 to TRBJ1-2; the D gene is possibly TRBD1 (5 bases). The CDR3 sequence is 13 residues long. The V gene lost 1 base and the J gene lost 10 bases, with 16 bases spanning the gap. Germline V gives CDR1 GTSNPN, CDR2 SVGIG (reference sequence).

This clonotype was recorded many times. CDR3 sequence (DNA): TGTGCCAGCAGTTTAAGCCAAGGGAAGTTGGCCTACGAGCAGTACTTC. Its translation is CASSLSQGKLAYEQYF. V is TRBV28 and J is TRBJ2-7; D gene ambiguous. The V gene lost 2 bases and the J gene lost 2 bases, with 16 bases spanning the gap. Looked up from germline, CDR1 is MDHEN and CDR2 is SYDVKM. The CDR3 extends over 16 amino acids. The variable domain in full, with the rest retrieved from reference TRBV28 and TRBJ2-7, is DVKVTQSSRYLVKRTGEKVFLECVQDMDHENMFWYRQDPGLGLRLIYFSYDVKMKEKGDIPEGYSVSREKKERFSLILESASTNQTSMYLCASSLSQGKLAYEQYFGPGTRLTVT.

This clonotype turned up a few times. The rearrangement uses TRBV30 and TRBJ1-6; D possibly corresponds to TRBD1 (5 bases). The CDR3 runs to 14 residues. V lost 0 bases to trimming and J lost 7 bases, with 10 bases between them. Germline loops: CDR1 GTSNPN, CDR2 SVGIG (reference sequence). The CDR3 region has the DNA TGTGCCTGGAGTGTACTAGCAGGGAATTCACCCCTCCACTTT. Translation: CAWSVLAGNSPLHF.

Worth noting for this clonotype: This likely comes from a read error, as the CDR3 has no conserved phenylalanine or tryptophan at its end. This chain connects TRBV12-3 or TRBV12-4 to TRBJ1-1; D unclear. This CDR3 is 11 amino acids long. CDR3 region: CASIKNAEAFL. DNA of the CDR3: TGTGCCAGCATCAAGAACGCTGAAGCTTTCCTT.

In this sample, this clonotype turned up a few times. The genes are TRBV28 and TRBJ2-2, with TRBD1 identical over 7 bases. The CDR3 loop spans 14 amino acids. CDR1 is MDHEN, CDR2 SYDVKM, per germline. J was trimmed by 7 bases and V by 8 bases; bases with no gene match: 10. The CDR3: CASGNEQGSGELFF. CDR3 DNA: TGTGCCAGCGGCAATGAACAGGGGAGCGGGGAGCTGTTTTTT.

This clonotype showed up just a few times. The chain links TRBV18 to TRBJ1-1, with TRBD1 as a possible D gene (6 bases). Germline V gene data show CDR1 as KGHSH and CDR2 as LQKENI. The CDR3 is 15 amino acids. The V end lost 4 bases, the J end lost 4 bases, and 16 bases lay between the germline ends. The CDR3, as DNA: TGTGCCAGCTCACTGGGGACAACGGTCGTCACTGAAGCTTTCTTT. Translating it yields CASSLGTTVVTEAFF.